A selection of T cell receptor beta chains follows, all from one sample in a study of T cell clones after liver transplantation. Here immunoSEQ multiplex PCR was the method, and the copy in TCRdb shows in-frame clones only, minus some. The sample yields more than 95,000 clones, less than 95% seen once. The specimen was CD4+ T cells from blood, collected 12 months after liver transplant. These receptors all come from a human patient who received a liver transplant. The graft donor may be the source of some T cells. CDR3s include the opening cysteine and the closing phenylalanine or tryptophan. A D gene is named only where the DNA matches it firmly. Rows may omit the clone size; those that give it use once, few, many or a size class.

>TRBV19|TRBJ2-3|-|-
CASSIAAQSPPDTQYF
TGTGCCAGTAGTATTGCAGCGCAGAGCCCCCCGGATACGCAGTATTTT
>TRBV5-1|TRBJ1-4|few|TRBD1
CASSSLGTGGEKLFF
TGCGCCAGCAGCAGCTTAGGGACAGGGGGCGAAAAACTGTTTTTT
>TRBV4-3|TRBJ1-2|-|-
CASSPDAGRYGYTF
TGCGCCAGCAGCCCAGACGCGGGCCGCTATGGCTACACCTTC
>TRBV2|TRBJ2-4|-|-
CASRQDLVFDIQYF
TGTGCCAGCAGGCAGGACTTGGTTTTCGACATTCAGTACTTC
>TRBV2|TRBJ1-2|-|-
CASSGQINNYGYTF
TGTGCCAGCAGTGGACAGATAAATAACTATGGCTACACCTTC
>TRBV11-2|TRBJ2-1|-|-
CASSSYAVGHNEQFF
TGTGCCAGCAGCTCCTACGCAGTAGGGCACAATGAGCAGTTCTTC
>TRBV19|TRBJ1-2|-|-
CASTPYGGGYGYTF
TGTGCCAGTACCCCTTACGGGGGGGGCTATGGCTACACCTTC
>TRBV9|TRBJ2-1|-|TRBD2
CASSVVGLAGAQSYNEQFF
TGTGCCAGCAGCGTGGTAGGACTAGCGGGAGCCCAGTCCTACAATGAGCAGTTCTTC
>TRBV7-9|TRBJ2-2|once|-
CASSFPAGELFF
TGTGCCAGCAGCTTTCCAGCCGGGGAGCTGTTTTTT
>TRBV6-5|TRBJ2-7|-|TRBD1
CASRPDRATYEQYF
TGTGCCAGCAGACCGGACAGGGCAACCTACGAGCAGTACTTC
>TRBV19|TRBJ1-5|once|-
CASSSLRDGGLKPQHF
TGTGCCAGTAGTAGTCTGCGGGACGGGGGCCTGAAGCCCCAGCATTTT
>TRBV10-2|TRBJ2-1|-|-
CASSEIGGQGEQFF
TGCGCCAGCAGTGAGATCGGGGGGCAGGGAGAGCAGTTCTTC
>TRBV2|TRBJ2-2|-|TRBD2
CASQGTSGNSGELFF
TGTGCCAGCCAAGGGACTAGCGGTAACTCCGGGGAGCTGTTTTTT
>TRBV18|TRBJ2-5|-|TRBD1
CASSPGSGGRETQYF
TGTGCCAGCTCACCAGGGTCAGGGGGTCGGGAGACCCAGTACTTC
>TRBV27|TRBJ1-4|-|-
CASRQGGTNEKLFF
TGTGCCAGCAGGCAGGGTGGAACTAATGAAAAACTGTTTTTT
>TRBV11-1|TRBJ1-3|-|-
CASSHSAPGNTIYF
TGTGCCAGCAGCCACTCCGCCCCTGGAAACACCATATATTTT